Shown below are 2 T cell receptor beta chains from a single sample sequenced in a study of T cells in Graves' hyperthyroidism and ophthalmopathy. Amplified TCR beta CDR3 regions derived from RNA transcripts. When the TCR CDR3 underwent first-round RT-PCR, the HTBI primer set was used. TCRdb itself ran the multiplex PCR reads through MiXCR, one entry per CDR3 protein. The sample carries around 620,000 distinct CDR3 sequences, around 15% recorded once. The sequencing sample was made of blood. Receptor source: a young woman with Graves' hyperthyroidism.

This clonotype appeared many times. The chain couples TRBV11-3 to TRBJ2-3, with 15 bases fitting TRBD2. This CDR3 contains 18 residues. CDR1 and CDR2 (germline): SGHNT, YENEEA. With V trimmed by 5 bases and J by 4 bases, 10 bases remained unmatched. The CDR3 protein is CASSATGLAGGQSDTQYF. In nucleotides, the CDR3 is TGTGCCAGCAGCGCGACCGGACTAGCGGGAGGGCAATCAGATACGCAGTATTTT.

This clonotype was recorded many times. The chain carries TRBV28 and TRBJ2-5, with 7 bases aligning to TRBD1. The CDR3 consists of 15 residues. With V trimmed by 6 bases and J by 4 bases, 11 bases remained unmatched. Germline V gene sequence: CDR1 MDHEN, CDR2 SYDVKM. CDR3 protein: CASSREGARAETQYF. CDR3 coding DNA: TGTGCCAGCAGCAGAGAGGGGGCGAGAGCAGAGACCCAGTACTTC.